This TCR beta chain was identified in a study of multiple sclerosis patients with progressive multifocal leukoencephalopathy. The time point here: roughly 12 months of natalizumab therapy. This clone was recorded only once. Antigen: not known. TCRdb keeps only in-frame clones here, not all; method: immunoSEQ multiplex PCR. The profile shows about 30,000 clones, around 87% of them singletons. V lost 0 bases and J lost 10, with 8 bases in between. The CDR3 covers 13 residues. The germline CDR1 and CDR2 sequences are SGHNT and YYREEE (reference sequence). General study results and limits: It is unclear whether the findings reflect JC virus infection or general immunocompromise.

This TCR was sampled from a human donor with multiple sclerosis. J is TRBJ1-6 and V is TRBV5-4, with D unresolved. The material sequenced was PBMCs, taken from a patient treated with natalizumab. CDR3 sequence reads: CASSLAAGSPLHF. Here the CDR3 DNA reads TGTGCCAGCAGCTTGGCCGCGGGATCACCCCTCCACTTT.